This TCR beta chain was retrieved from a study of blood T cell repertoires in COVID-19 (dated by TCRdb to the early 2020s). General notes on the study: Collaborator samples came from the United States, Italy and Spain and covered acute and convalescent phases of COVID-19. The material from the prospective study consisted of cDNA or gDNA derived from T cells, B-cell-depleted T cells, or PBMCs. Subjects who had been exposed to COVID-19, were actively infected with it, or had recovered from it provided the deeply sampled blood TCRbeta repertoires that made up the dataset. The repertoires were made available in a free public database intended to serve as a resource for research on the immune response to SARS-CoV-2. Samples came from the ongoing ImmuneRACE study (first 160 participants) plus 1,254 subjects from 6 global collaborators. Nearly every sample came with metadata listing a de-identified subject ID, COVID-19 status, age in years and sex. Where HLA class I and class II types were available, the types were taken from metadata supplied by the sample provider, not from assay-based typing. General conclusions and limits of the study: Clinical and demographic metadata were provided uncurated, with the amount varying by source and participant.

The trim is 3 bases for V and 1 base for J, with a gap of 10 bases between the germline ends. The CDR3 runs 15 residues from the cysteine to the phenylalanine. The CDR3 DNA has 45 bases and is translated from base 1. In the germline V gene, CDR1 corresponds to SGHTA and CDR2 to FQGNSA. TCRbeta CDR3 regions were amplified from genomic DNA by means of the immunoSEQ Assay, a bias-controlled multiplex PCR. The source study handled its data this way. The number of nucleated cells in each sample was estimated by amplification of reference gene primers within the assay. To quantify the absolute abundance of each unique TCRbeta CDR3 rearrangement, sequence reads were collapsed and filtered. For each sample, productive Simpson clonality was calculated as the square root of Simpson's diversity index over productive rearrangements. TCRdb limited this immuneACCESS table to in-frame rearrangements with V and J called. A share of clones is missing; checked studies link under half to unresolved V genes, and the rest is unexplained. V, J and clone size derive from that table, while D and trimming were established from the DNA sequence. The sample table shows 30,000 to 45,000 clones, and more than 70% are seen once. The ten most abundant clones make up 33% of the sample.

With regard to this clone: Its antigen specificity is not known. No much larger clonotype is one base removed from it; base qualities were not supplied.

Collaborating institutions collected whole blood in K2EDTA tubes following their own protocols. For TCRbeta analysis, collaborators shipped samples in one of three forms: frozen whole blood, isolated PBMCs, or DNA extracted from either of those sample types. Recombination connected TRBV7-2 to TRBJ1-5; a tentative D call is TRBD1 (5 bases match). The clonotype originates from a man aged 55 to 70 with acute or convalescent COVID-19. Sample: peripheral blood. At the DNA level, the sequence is TGTGCCAGCAGCTTGGGCCGGGGGAGCAATCAGCCCCAGCATTTT. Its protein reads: CASSLGRGSNQPQHF.